The clone carrying this T cell receptor beta chain was detected once. Profiled with immunoSEQ multiplex PCR; TCRdb holds only in-frame clones, not every one. There are about 77,000 clones in the sample; about 89% occur only once, and around 1.8% lies in the top ten. These data come from a study of T cell changes during pregnancy in multiple sclerosis. The CDR3 covers 13 residues. Trimming pared 10 bases from V and 8 bases from J, leaving 20 bases between. Germline values: CDR1 MNHNS, CDR2 SASEGT. The chain employs TRBV6-1 and TRBJ1-2; a possible D gene is TRBD1 (6 bases). The source material was peripheral blood, sampled before pregnancy. This receptor was obtained from a female donor with multiple sclerosis, enrolled in a pregnancy study. DNA for the CDR3: TGTGCCACACACAGGGCAGGACCGGGGGGCTACACCTTC. It codes for CATHRAGPGGYTF.